A single sample gave rise to the 23 T cell receptor beta chains below, sequenced in a study of T cell responses to AZD1222 COVID-19 vaccine. Method: immunoSEQ multiplex PCR; TCRdb's copy keeps in-frame clones and lacks some. Of approximately 120,000 clones detected, roughly 90% appear once; the ten largest clones hold under 5%. The sample was peripheral blood, taken on day 0 of AZD1222 vaccination. These receptors all stem from an adult in good health.

This chain joins TRBV2 and TRBJ2-4, with D perhaps given as TRBD1 or TRBD2 (5 bases each). Trimming took off 6 bases at V and 6 bases at J, with 9 bases between the two ends. The CDR3 contains 12 residues. Germline CDR1 is SNHLY and CDR2 is FYNNEI. CDR3 region: CASREDTNIQYF. For the CDR3, the DNA is TGTGCCAGCAGGGAGGACACAAACATTCAGTACTTC.

Here the CDR3 reads CASSLANLARETQYF. CDR3 DNA sequence: TGTGCCAGCAGCTTGGCCAATCTTGCAAGGGAGACCCAGTACTTC. This chain joins TRBV5-6 and TRBJ2-5; D remains ambiguous. With 0 bases removed from V and 5 bases from J, the gap between germline ends came to 14 bases. Looked up from germline, CDR1 is SGHDT and CDR2 is YYEEEE. The CDR3 is made up of 15 amino acids.

CDR3 bases: TGTGCCAGCAGCCAATTAGCGGGAGGTGGGGGCGAGCAGTACTTC. It encodes CASSQLAGGGGEQYF. The chain links TRBV3-1 (or the pseudogene TRBV3-2) to TRBJ2-7; 10 nucleotides match TRBD2. CDR1 and CDR2 from the germline V gene are LGHDT and YNNKEL (reference sequence). The length of the CDR3 is 15 residues. The ends lost 2 bases at V and 6 bases at J; junction bases unmatched: 7.

This clone was observed a few times. V usage is TRBV30 and J usage is TRBJ1-6; weak D call: TRBD1 (5 bases). V lost 3 bases and J 4 bases, leaving 13 bases between the germline ends. The CDR3 is 15 amino acids. Germline lookup yields CDR1 GTSNPN and CDR2 SVGIG (reference sequence). CDR3 coding DNA: TGTGCCTGGAGGCAAAGGACAAGATATAATTCACCCCTCCACTTT. Protein: CAWRQRTRYNSPLHF.

The gene calls are TRBV6-5 and TRBJ1-2; D gene ambiguous. Per the germline V gene, CDR1 is MNHEY and CDR2 is SVGAGI. Trimming removed 1 base at V and 4 bases at J, with 13 bases between. CDR3 length: 15 amino acids. The CDR3 DNA follows: TGTGCCAGCAGTTACTACCCCCAGAACGGCTATGGCTACACCTTC. This codes for CASSYYPQNGYGYTF.

This chain connects TRBV25-1 to TRBJ1-2, with 8 bases aligning to TRBD1. Germline V gene sequence: CDR1 MGHDK, CDR2 SYGVNS. The CDR3 is made up of 15 amino acids. Trimming took 3 bases from V and 6 from J; bases not matched to a gene: 9. The CDR3 DNA follows: TGTGCCAGCAGTGATCCCGGACAGGGTGTCAATGGCTACACCTTC. Protein product: CASSDPGQGVNGYTF.

This chain joins TRBV6-5 and TRBJ1-2; D possibly corresponds to TRBD1 (6 bases). There are 12 residues in the CDR3. CDR1 and CDR2 (germline): MNHEY, SVGAGI. Trimming removed 9 bases at V and 2 bases at J, with 10 bases between. DNA of the CDR3: TGTGCCAGTCACCAGGGGAACTATGGCTACACCTTC. It codes for CASHQGNYGYTF.

The CDR3 region has the DNA TGCAGTGCTAGTAGGGGGAGGAGTACTGAAGCTTTCTTT. Its translation is CSASRGRSTEAFF. The rearrangement uses TRBV20-1 and TRBJ1-1; weak D call: TRBD1 (6 bases). Germline CDR1 DFQATT, CDR2 SNEGSKA (reference sequence). This CDR3 contains 13 residues. Trimming removed 3 bases at V and 5 bases at J, with 13 bases between.

This chain uses TRBV7-8 with TRBJ1-6; no clear D gene. The CDR3 has 15 amino acids. The germline CDR1 and CDR2 sequences are SGHVS and FQNEAQ. The V end was cut by 4 bases, the J end by 7 bases, with 14 bases between. In DNA form, the CDR3 reads TGTGCCAGCAGCTCCCCCCGGGGAATAAATTCACCCCTCCACTTT. Protein: CASSSPRGINSPLHF.

The chain couples TRBV12-3 or TRBV12-4 to TRBJ2-7; D tentatively fits TRBD1 or TRBD2 (6 bases each). Trimming took 4 bases from V and 4 from J, leaving 11 bases between them. The CDR3 extends over 13 amino acids. For the CDR3, the DNA is TGTGCCAGCAGTTCTACAGGGAGGTACGAGCAGTACTTC. It is translated as CASSSTGRYEQYF.

V gene TRBV29-1 combines with J gene TRBJ1-1; D not resolved. The V gene's germline CDR1 is SQVTM and CDR2 ANQGSEA. CDR3 size: 10 residues. V gave up 2 bases and J gave up 3 bases, with 1 base separating them. CDR3 in amino acids: CSVEYTEAFF. As DNA, the CDR3 is TGCAGCGTTGAATACACTGAAGCTTTCTTT.

This chain links TRBV9 with TRBJ2-5; 7 bases fit TRBD1. The germline gives CDR1 SGDLS, CDR2 YYNGEE. The V segment lost 7 bases and the J segment 4 bases; nucleotides outside the gene matches: 7. This CDR3 is 13 amino acids long. The CDR3 DNA is TGTGCCAGCTCCCGGGACAGTGGAGAGACCCAGTACTTC. Translated, it gives CASSRDSGETQYF.

V and J are TRBV10-1 and TRBJ1-6; no clear D gene. Germline lookup yields CDR1 WNHNN and CDR2 SYGVQD (reference sequence). The CDR3 sequence is 10 residues long. Trimming left V 9 bases short and J 9 bases short, with 6 bases between. The CDR3 coding sequence is TGCGCCAGTTTAGGTTCACCCCTCCACTTT. This codes for CASLGSPLHF.

The J gene is TRBJ2-7, the V gene TRBV12-3 or TRBV12-4; D might be TRBD1 (6 bases). With 8 bases removed from V and 2 bases from J, the gap between germline ends came to 13 bases. This CDR3 region has 13 residues. CDR3 amino acids: CASLRTVPYEQYF. The CDR3 nucleotides are TGTGCCAGCCTCAGGACAGTCCCCTACGAGCAGTACTTC.

This chain joins TRBV28 and TRBJ1-6; 8 bases fit TRBD1. This CDR3 spans 16 amino acids. Trimming cost V 4 bases and J 5 bases; bases outside gene matches: 7. The V gene's germline CDR1 is MDHEN and CDR2 SYDVKM. CDR3 coding DNA: TGTGCCAGCAGTTCATACCGACAGGGGCATAATTCACCCCTCCACTTT. This gives the protein CASSSYRQGHNSPLHF. The entire variable domain, with the rest obtained from reference TRBV28 and TRBJ1-6, is as follows: DVKVTQSSRYLVKRTGEKVFLECVQDMDHENMFWYRQDPGLGLRLIYFSYDVKMKEKGDIPEGYSVSREKKERFSLILESASTNQTSMYLCASSSYRQGHNSPLHFGNGTRLTVT.

The J gene is TRBJ2-1, the V gene TRBV19; D uncertain. The CDR3 length is 15 residues. Germline CDR1 and CDR2: LNHDA and SQIVND (reference sequence). V was clipped by 3 bases and J by 2 bases, with 11 bases between them. Here the CDR3 reads CASSIRVMAYNEQFF. In DNA, the CDR3 is TGTGCCAGTAGTATTAGAGTTATGGCCTACAATGAGCAGTTCTTC. The full variable domain, completed using reference TRBV19 and TRBJ2-1, is DGGITQSPKYLFRKEGQNVTLSCEQNLNHDAMYWYRQDPGQGLRLIYYSQIVNDFQKGDIAEGYSVSREKKESFPLTVTSAQKNPTAFYLCASSIRVMAYNEQFFGPGTRLTVL.

The chain has TRBV21-1 and TRBJ2-7; TRBD2 was called by the table and not checked on the DNA. TRBV21-1 is a documented pseudogene. The CDR3 contains 18 residues. The CDR3 DNA reads as TGTGCCAGCAGCAAATTGACTAGCGGGAGATCAACTCCTTACGAGCAGTACTTC. Its translation: CASSKLTSGRSTPYEQYF.

This chain joins TRBV6-5 and TRBJ2-5; the match to TRBD1 covers 7 bases. Trimming cost V 6 bases and J 5 bases; bases outside gene matches: 9. The germline gives CDR1 MNHEY, CDR2 SVGAGI. The CDR3 is 14 residues long. The CDR3 coding sequence is TGTGCCAGCAGCCCCTGGACAGGATGGGAGACCCAGTACTTC. It encodes CASSPWTGWETQYF.

The chain couples TRBV6-5 to TRBJ2-1, with D possibly being TRBD1 (6 bases). Germline-derived CDR1 and CDR2 are MNHEY and SVGAGI. The CDR3 extends over 15 amino acids. Trimming shortened V by 6 bases and J by 10 bases, and 22 bases separated the two germline ends. DNA of the CDR3: TGTGCCAGCAGGCCTACTTCTGGGGGCAAGGGAGAGCAGTTCTTC. The encoded protein is CASRPTSGGKGEQFF.

This clone showed up just a few times. This chain connects TRBV12-3 or TRBV12-4 to TRBJ2-1, with D perhaps matching TRBD1 (6 bases). Between the trimmed V and J ends, which lost 8 bases and 10 bases, there was a span of 12 bases. The CDR3 runs 11 residues. The CDR3 spells CASGRGTEQFF. In DNA form, the CDR3 reads TGTGCCAGCGGAAGAGGGACAGAGCAGTTCTTC.

The chain employs TRBV11-2 and TRBJ1-6; 7 bases align to TRBD1. The V and J ends lost 5 bases and 7 bases, in that order; junction bases with no gene match: 2. The CDR3 loop spans 13 amino acids. Germline values: CDR1 SGHAT, CDR2 FQNNGV. CDR3 bases: TGTGCCAGCAGCACGACAGGGAATTCACCCCTCCACTTT. Amino acid sequence: CASSTTGNSPLHF.

The chain carries TRBV27 and TRBJ2-4; D is unresolved. The germline V gene has CDR1 MNHEY and CDR2 SMNVEV (reference sequence). CDR3 length: 16 amino acids. V shed 6 bases and J shed 0 bases, with 15 bases lying between them. CDR3 in amino acids: CASRGRQRIAKNIQYF. Written as DNA, the CDR3 is TGTGCCAGCAGAGGTAGACAACGCATAGCCAAAAACATTCAGTACTTC.

The chain employs TRBV6-1 and TRBJ1-2; tentatively, D is TRBD1 (5 bases). Germline values: CDR1 MNHNS, CDR2 SASEGT. CDR3 length: 15 amino acids. Trimming cost V 2 bases and J 4 bases, with 14 bases left between them. CDR3 nucleotide sequence: TGTGCCAGCAGTGAACCGGACACACGATTCTATGGCTACACCTTC. Protein product: CASSEPDTRFYGYTF.